The entry that follows covers one T cell receptor (delta chain) sequence. Its antigen is as yet unknown. Trimming took 7 bases from V and 1 from J; bases not matched to a gene: 6. This CDR3 spans 14 amino acids. Germline loops: CDR1 TSWWSYY, CDR2 QGS. The source of the sample is a study of delta chains in infants with herpesvirus infections. Study results and caveats: The public clonotype decayed quickly, seemingly gone after around two months. Absence in CMV-uninfected infants may reflect the detection limit only. Among 18 CMV-infected infants, a few showed the public Vdelta1 clonotype.

Reverse transcription of PBMC RNA used primers specific for the gamma and delta chains. TCRdb repeated clone calling on the RT-PCR reads with CATT. Seen here are approximately 1,500 delta-chain clones, less than 30% observed once, and the top ten hold 6.7%. The source was peripheral blood, collected at time point 1 of longitudinal follow-up. This sequence was found in a human donor who was a Ugandan infant, either HIV-exposed or HIV-unexposed (not recorded which). This sequence joins TRDV1 and TRDJ1; 7 nucleotides match TRDD3. Here the CDR3 DNA reads TGTGCTCTTGTAGGAGGGGGGATCACCGATAAACTCATCTTT. It encodes CALVGGGITDKLIF.